The 13 T cell receptor beta chains reported below all come from one sample, sequenced in a study of identical twins. In TCRdb, the 5' RACE reads were re-called with MiXCR into one record per CDR3 protein. Of roughly 720,000 distinct CDR3 sequences listed, roughly 20% are singletons. This sample also appeared in a second study, on T cells expressing NK-cell markers.

Sequencing input: PBMCs. These receptors originate from a woman between 18 and 29 years old in good health.

This clonotype has just a few counts. The chain uses TRBV11-2 and TRBJ2-7; TRBD2 is a possible D gene (5 bases). The CDR3 has 14 residues. CDR1 SGHAT and CDR2 FQNNGV come from the germline V gene. Trimming left V 1 base short and J 5 bases short, with 12 bases between. The CDR3 protein is CASSLGRGRNEQYF. As DNA, the CDR3 is TGTGCCAGCAGCTTAGGTCGGGGTCGGAACGAGCAGTACTTC.

This clonotype was seen repeatedly, ten times or more. The chain joins TRBV12-3 or TRBV12-4 to TRBJ1-1, with 10 bases identical to TRBD1. The CDR3 is 12 residues long. The junction had 3 bases not matched to a gene; V was cut back by 3 bases and J by 11 bases. In DNA form, the CDR3 reads TGTGCCAGCAGTTTGGGACAGGGGAGGGCTTTCTTT. Protein sequence: CASSLGQGRAFF.

This clonotype came up a few times. The chain carries TRBV29-1 and TRBJ1-1; D ambiguous. Germline V lookup: CDR1 SQVTM, CDR2 ANQGSEA. The germline V and J ends were trimmed by 4 bases and 0 bases, with 9 bases remaining between them. This CDR3 contains 13 residues. The CDR3: CSVAGSMNTEAFF. The CDR3 DNA reads TGCAGCGTTGCAGGCAGCATGAACACTGAAGCTTTCTTT. The variable domain in full, completed from reference TRBV29-1 and TRBJ1-1, reads SAVISQKPSRDICQRGTSLTIQCQVDSQVTMMFWYRQQPGQSLTLIATANQGSEATYESGFVIDKFPISRPNLTFSTLTVSNMSPEDSSIYLCSVAGSMNTEAFFGQGTRLTVV.

This clonotype was found a few times. The V gene is TRBV10-3, the J gene TRBJ1-1, with 8 positions matching TRBD1. The V gene's germline CDR1 is ENHRY and CDR2 SYGVKD. This CDR3 comprises 15 residues. The trim removed 10 bases at V and 1 base at J, leaving 11 bases unmatched. This CDR3 is CATNTPGTGNTEAFF. The DNA of the CDR3 is TGTGCCACCAATACCCCCGGGACAGGGAACACTGAAGCTTTCTTT.

This clonotype was detected only a few times. The V call is TRBV5-1, the J call TRBJ2-2; D is possibly TRBD1 or TRBD2 (5 bases each). The CDR3 loop spans 15 amino acids. V was shortened by 2 bases and J by 6 bases, with 14 bases between the two germline ends. Germline assignment: CDR1 SGHRS and CDR2 YFSETQ. The CDR3: CASSFLAVGAGELFF. The CDR3 DNA is TGCGCCAGCAGCTTCCTCGCGGTGGGGGCCGGGGAGCTGTTTTTT.

This clonotype was observed a handful of times. The chain couples TRBV5-1 to TRBJ2-7; D is unresolved. Germline CDR1 is SGHRS and CDR2 is YFSETQ. The CDR3 totals 13 residues. The germline V and J ends were trimmed by 5 bases and 1 base, with 10 bases remaining between them. The CDR3 sequence is CASRLSVSYEQYF. The CDR3 nucleotides read TGCGCCAGCAGACTGTCAGTATCCTACGAGCAGTACTTC.

This clonotype was observed at least ten times. The gene calls are TRBV20-1 and TRBJ2-1; D perhaps matches TRBD2 (5 bases). This CDR3 is 12 amino acids long. Trimming took 6 bases from V and 5 from J, leaving 11 bases between them. Germline V CDR1 and CDR2: DFQATT, SNEGSKA (reference sequence). CDR3 protein: CSAIRTHNEQFF. The DNA of the CDR3 is TGCAGTGCCATTAGGACTCACAATGAGCAGTTCTTC.

This clonotype was seen more than once but under ten times. The rearrangement uses TRBV14 and TRBJ2-4; D is perhaps TRBD2 (7 bases). The germline CDR1 and CDR2 sequences are SGHDN and FVKESK. V was clipped by 1 base and J by 6 bases, with 16 bases between them. This CDR3 has 16 residues. CDR3 DNA: TGTGCCAGCAGCCAAGCCACGGGGGGCGGGAGAAACATTCAGTACTTC. Translation: CASSQATGGGRNIQYF.

This clonotype was counted only a few times. The genes are TRBV5-5 and TRBJ2-5; no definite D call. Between the trimmed V and J ends, which lost 0 bases and 6 bases, there was a span of 12 bases. CDR3 length: 14 amino acids. Germline values: CDR1 SGHKS, CDR2 YYEKEE (reference sequence). DNA for the CDR3: TGTGCCAGCAGCTTGGATCCGGGCCCCAAGACCCAGTACTTC. This codes for CASSLDPGPKTQYF.

This clonotype was seen a handful of times. The CDR3 DNA is TGTGCCACCAGCACCCATACAGGGTCGTTGTCACCCCTCCACTTT. This gives the protein CATSTHTGSLSPLHF. The rearrangement links TRBV15 to TRBJ1-6; perhaps TRBD1 as D (6 bases). Per germline, CDR1 LNHNV and CDR2 YYDKDF (reference sequence). Trimming stripped 4 bases from V and 10 bases from J, with 17 bases between. The CDR3 spans 15 residues.

The J gene is TRBJ2-3, the V gene TRBV5-1, with D possibly matching TRBD2 (6 bases). With 4 bases removed from V and 2 bases from J, the gap between germline ends came to 14 bases. The CDR3 consists of 15 residues. From germline, CDR1 is SGHRS and CDR2 YFSETQ. Here the CDR3 DNA reads TGCGCCAGCAGCACGGGAGAATGGGACACAGATACGCAGTATTTT. It yields the protein CASSTGEWDTDTQYF.

This sequence joins TRBV20-1 and TRBJ2-7; 7 nucleotides align to TRBD1. CDR1 and CDR2 (germline): DFQATT, SNEGSKA (reference sequence). V lost 5 bases to trimming and J lost 2 bases; unmatched junction nucleotides: 12. The CDR3 sequence is 15 residues long. CDR3 amino acids: CSASLPGTDTYEQYF. CDR3 bases: TGCAGTGCTTCTTTGCCCGGGACAGATACCTACGAGCAGTACTTC.

The V call is TRBV5-1, the J call TRBJ2-5; 10 nucleotides line up with TRBD2. Losses at the gene ends were 0 bases for V and 7 bases for J; bases not matched to a gene: 12. Germline CDR1 is SGHRS and CDR2 is YFSETQ. The CDR3 has 17 residues. CDR3 sequence (DNA): TGCGCCAGCAGCTTGGATCTGCTAGCGGGAGATCCGGGGACCCAGTACTTC. It translates to CASSLDLLAGDPGTQYF.